This T cell receptor (beta chain) was found in a study of T cell changes during pregnancy in multiple sclerosis. Only in-frame clones appear in the TCRdb table, and some are missing; sequencing was by immunoSEQ multiplex PCR. The sample lists about 48,000 clones, about 88% occurring once. Sample share makes this clone medium-sized. Germline V gives CDR1 GTSNPN, CDR2 SVGIG (reference sequence). V lost 5 bases, J lost 3 bases, and 13 bases stayed unmatched. The CDR3 covers 16 residues. The material sequenced was CD4+ T cells from peripheral blood mononuclear cells, taken in the second trimester of pregnancy. The receptor was derived from a female donor with multiple sclerosis, enrolled in a pregnancy study. The chain employs TRBV30 and TRBJ1-2; 9 positions agree with TRBD1. DNA of the CDR3: TGTGCCTGGTACCGGGACAGGGCATTCGGTGACTATGGCTACACCTTC. It is translated as CAWYRDRAFGDYGYTF.